A single sample gave rise to the 8 T cell receptor beta chains below, sequenced in a study of blood T cell repertoires in COVID-19. Data came from immunoSEQ multiplex PCR; TCRdb stores just in-frame clones and leaves some out. The sample consists of over 8,500 clones, 75% to 90% of them appearing once. Material: peripheral blood. The receptors come from a human donor in a cohort sampled during active COVID-19.

V gene TRBV5-4 combines with J gene TRBJ2-4, with 7 bases aligning to TRBD1. V shed 4 bases, J shed 4 bases, and the junction held 5 bases outside the gene matches. CDR1 and CDR2 (germline): SGHNT, YYREEE (reference sequence). The CDR3 has 14 amino acids. CDR3 sequence reads: CASSRDRDKNIQYF. In DNA, the CDR3 is TGTGCCAGCAGCCGTGACAGGGATAAAAACATTCAGTACTTC.

This clone was picked up a small number of times. The chain links TRBV3-1 (or the pseudogene TRBV3-2) to TRBJ2-1; 14 bases line up with TRBD2. The CDR3 extends over 18 amino acids. Germline V lookup: CDR1 LGHDT, CDR2 YNNKEL (reference sequence). V lost 1 base, J lost 5 bases, and 7 bases stayed unmatched. The CDR3 region has the DNA TGTGCCAGCAGCCAAGCCGGGACTAGCGGGAGACAAAACAATGAGCAGTTCTTC. It is translated as CASSQAGTSGRQNNEQFF.

This clone was recorded once. This chain links TRBV5-4 with TRBJ1-2; 7 positions match TRBD1. Germline lookup yields CDR1 SGHNT and CDR2 YYREEE (reference sequence). Losses at the gene ends were 1 base for V and 3 bases for J; bases not matched to a gene: 9. The CDR3 sequence is 16 residues long. CDR3 sequence: CASSLRQGTRDYGYTF. The CDR3 DNA sequence: TGTGCCAGCAGCTTGCGACAGGGTACGAGGGACTATGGCTACACCTTC.

The chain links TRBV5-1 to TRBJ1-1; D call uncertain. CDR1 and CDR2 (germline): SGHRS, YFSETQ. The germline V and J ends were trimmed by 0 bases and 1 base, with 10 bases remaining between them. This CDR3 spans 15 amino acids. The CDR3 here is CASSLAVSQNTEAFF. The CDR3 nucleotides read TGCGCCAGCAGCTTGGCCGTCAGTCAGAACACTGAAGCTTTCTTT.

The J gene is TRBJ2-3, the V gene TRBV5-6; D uncertain. Germline-derived CDR1 and CDR2 are SGHDT and YYEEEE. The CDR3 runs 12 residues. The V gene lost 3 bases and the J gene lost 2 bases, with 4 bases spanning the gap. CDR3 residues: CASSSLTDTQYF. CDR3 DNA sequence: TGTGCCAGCAGCTCCCTCACAGATACGCAGTATTTT.

The rearrangement links TRBV27 to TRBJ2-3; 9 bases agree with TRBD1. This CDR3 contains 14 residues. With V trimmed by 6 bases and J by 3 bases, 4 bases remained unmatched. Germline V lookup: CDR1 MNHEY, CDR2 SMNVEV (reference sequence). The CDR3 is CASSRTGVTDTQYF. The CDR3 coding sequence is TGTGCCAGCAGCCGGACAGGGGTGACAGATACGCAGTATTTT.

The gene calls are TRBV25-1 and TRBJ2-5, with 7 bases identical to TRBD1. The trim removed 3 bases at V and 7 bases at J, leaving 11 bases unmatched. CDR3 size: 15 residues. CDR1 MGHDK and CDR2 SYGVNS come from the germline V gene. The DNA for the CDR3 is TGTGCCAGCAGTGAGGCAGGGGGTTCATTGGGGACCCAGTACTTC. This translates into CASSEAGGSLGTQYF.

V usage is TRBV2 and J usage is TRBJ2-5; no clear D gene. Germline V gene sequence: CDR1 SNHLY, CDR2 FYNNEI. V shed 7 bases and J shed 4 bases, with 13 bases lying between them. The CDR3 covers 13 residues. The CDR3 protein is CASTGEVRETQYF. The CDR3 nucleotides read TGTGCCAGCACTGGCGAGGTTAGAGAGACCCAGTACTTC.